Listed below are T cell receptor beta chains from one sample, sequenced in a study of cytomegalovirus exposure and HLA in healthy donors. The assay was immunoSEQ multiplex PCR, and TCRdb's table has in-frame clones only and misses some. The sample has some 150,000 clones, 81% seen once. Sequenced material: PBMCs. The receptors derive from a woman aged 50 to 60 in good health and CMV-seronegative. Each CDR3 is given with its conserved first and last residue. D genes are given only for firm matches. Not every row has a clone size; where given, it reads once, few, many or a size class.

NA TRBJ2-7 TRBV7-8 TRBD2 CASSVSGANTYEQYF TGTGCCAGCAGCGTAAGCGGGGCAAACACTTACGAGCAGTACTTC
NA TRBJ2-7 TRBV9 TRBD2 CASSVSGEVGEQYF TGTGCCAGCAGCGTGAGCGGGGAAGTGGGCGAGCAGTACTTC
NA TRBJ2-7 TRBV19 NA CASSSPYYEQYF TGTGCCAGTAGTTCCCCCTACTACGAGCAGTACTTC
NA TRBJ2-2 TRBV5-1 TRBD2 CASSSSGRAHTGELFF TGCGCCAGCAGCTCCAGCGGGAGGGCCCACACCGGGGAGCTGTTTTTT
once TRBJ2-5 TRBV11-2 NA CASSLVGQQETQYF TGTGCCAGCAGCTTAGTTGGACAGCAAGAGACCCAGTACTTC
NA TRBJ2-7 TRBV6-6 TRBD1 CASSYSKGQGYEQYF TGTGCCAGCAGTTACTCGAAAGGACAGGGCTACGAGCAGTACTTC
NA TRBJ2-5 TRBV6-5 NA CASSYARLPQETQYF TGTGCCAGCAGTTACGCGAGGCTACCTCAAGAGACCCAGTACTTC
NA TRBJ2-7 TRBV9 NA CASSPPVGDEQYF TGTGCCAGCAGCCCCCCCGTCGGGGACGAGCAGTACTTC
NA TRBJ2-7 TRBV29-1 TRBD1 CSVEAGTGYEQYF TGCAGCGTTGAAGCTGGGACAGGCTACGAGCAGTACTTC
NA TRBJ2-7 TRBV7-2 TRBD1 CASSSEQGVSEQYF TGTGCCAGCAGCTCGGAACAGGGGGTAAGCGAGCAGTACTTC
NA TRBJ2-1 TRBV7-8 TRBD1 CASSLGTEHNEQFF TGTGCCAGCAGCCTGGGGACAGAGCACAATGAGCAGTTCTTC
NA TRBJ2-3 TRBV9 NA CASSVLTTDTQYF TGTGCCAGCAGCGTACTAACCACAGATACGCAGTATTTT
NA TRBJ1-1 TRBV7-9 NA CASSVLQGTEAFF TGTGCCAGCAGCGTACTACAGGGAACTGAAGCTTTCTTT
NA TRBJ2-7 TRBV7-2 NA CASSSRGREALGAEQYF TGTGCCAGCAGCTCGAGGGGGCGGGAGGCCTTGGGGGCCGAGCAGTACTTC
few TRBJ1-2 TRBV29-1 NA CSVLGQTYGYTF TGCAGCGTCCTTGGACAGACCTATGGCTACACCTTC
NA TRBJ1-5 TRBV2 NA CASSGPSGMDNQPQHF TGTGCCAGCAGTGGTCCTTCAGGGATGGACAATCAGCCCCAGCATTTT
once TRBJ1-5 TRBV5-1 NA CASSLGTGNQPQHF TGCGCCAGCAGCTTGGGGACAGGCAATCAGCCCCAGCATTTT
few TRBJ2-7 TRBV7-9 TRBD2 CASSPAGGTYEQYF TGTGCCAGCAGCCCGGCGGGGGGTACCTACGAGCAGTACTTC
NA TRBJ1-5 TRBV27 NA CASSFTAGSQPQHF TGTGCCAGCAGTTTCACAGCGGGTAGTCAGCCCCAGCATTTT
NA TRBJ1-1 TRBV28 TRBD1 CASSLYRGWWTEAFF TGTGCCAGCAGTTTATACAGGGGTTGGTGGACTGAAGCTTTCTTT
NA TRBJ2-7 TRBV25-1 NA CASRGLDGPYEQYF TGTGCCAGTCGGGGATTAGACGGGCCCTACGAGCAGTACTTC
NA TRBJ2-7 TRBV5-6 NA CASSSNPPGGNYEQYF TGTGCCAGCAGCTCTAATCCCCCCGGGGGTAATTACGAGCAGTACTTC
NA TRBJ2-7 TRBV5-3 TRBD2 CARNAAGSYEQYF TGTGCCAGAAACGCAGCGGGATCTTACGAGCAGTACTTC
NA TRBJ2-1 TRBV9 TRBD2 CASSVGSGGVNEQFF TGTGCCAGCAGCGTAGGTAGCGGGGGAGTAAATGAGCAGTTCTTC
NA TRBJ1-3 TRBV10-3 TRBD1 CAIKGTGGYSAGNTIYF TGTGCCATCAAAGGGACAGGGGGATATTCCGCTGGAAACACCATATATTTT
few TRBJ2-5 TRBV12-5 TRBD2 CASGQGTSQETQYF TGTGCTAGTGGCCAAGGGACTAGCCAAGAGACCCAGTACTTC
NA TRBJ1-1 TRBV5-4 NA CASSLGEGSTEAFF TGTGCCAGCAGCTTGGGCGAGGGCAGCACTGAAGCTTTCTTT
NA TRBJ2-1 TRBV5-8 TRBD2 CASSLGLAGDNEQFF TGTGCCAGCAGCTTGGGACTAGCGGGGGACAATGAGCAGTTCTTC
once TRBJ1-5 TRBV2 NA CASRDSPSNQPQHF TGTGCCAGCAGGGACAGTCCCAGCAATCAGCCCCAGCATTTT
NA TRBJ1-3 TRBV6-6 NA CASSYTGGSGNTIYF TGTGCCAGCAGTTACACCGGTGGCTCTGGAAACACCATATATTTT
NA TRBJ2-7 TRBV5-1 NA CASSLDLGYEQYF TGCGCCAGCAGCTTGGATCTAGGCTACGAGCAGTACTTC
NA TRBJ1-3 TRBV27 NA CASSPNRDSGNTIYF TGTGCCAGCAGCCCTAACAGGGACTCTGGAAACACCATATATTTT
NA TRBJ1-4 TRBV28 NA CASIALGFRGTNEKLFF TGTGCCAGCATCGCTCTGGGGTTCCGGGGGACTAATGAAAAACTGTTTTTT
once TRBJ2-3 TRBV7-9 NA CASSQAHGFSTDTQYF TGTGCCAGCAGCCAGGCACACGGCTTTAGCACAGATACGCAGTATTTT
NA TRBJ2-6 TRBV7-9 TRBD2 CASSLVAGGRGANVLTF TGTGCCAGCAGCTTAGTCGCGGGGGGGCGTGGGGCCAACGTCCTGACTTTC